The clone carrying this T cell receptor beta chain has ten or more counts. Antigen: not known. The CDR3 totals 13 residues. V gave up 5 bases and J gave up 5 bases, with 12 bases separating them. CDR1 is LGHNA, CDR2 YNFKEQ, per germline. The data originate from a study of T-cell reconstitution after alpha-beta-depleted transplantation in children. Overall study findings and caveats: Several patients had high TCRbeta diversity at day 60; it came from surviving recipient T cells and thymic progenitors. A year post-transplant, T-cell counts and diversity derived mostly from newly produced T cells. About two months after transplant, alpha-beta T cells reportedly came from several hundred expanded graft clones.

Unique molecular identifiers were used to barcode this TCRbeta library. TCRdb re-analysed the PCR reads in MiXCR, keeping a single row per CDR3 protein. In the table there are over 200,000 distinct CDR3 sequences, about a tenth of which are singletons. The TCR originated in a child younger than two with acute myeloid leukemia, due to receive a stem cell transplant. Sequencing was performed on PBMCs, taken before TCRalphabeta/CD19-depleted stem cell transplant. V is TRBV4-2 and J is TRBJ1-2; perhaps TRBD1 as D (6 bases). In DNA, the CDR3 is TGTGCCAGCAGCACCGGGACACGGTATGGCTACACCTTC. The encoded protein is CASSTGTRYGYTF.